The rows below give T cell receptor beta chains drawn from one sample of a study of blood T cell repertoires in COVID-19. Sequencing was performed with immunoSEQ multiplex PCR; in TCRdb, only in-frame clones are kept and a portion is missing. The sample lists 25,000 to 40,000 clones; around 85% were seen once. Material for sequencing was peripheral blood. These receptor sequences come from a human donor in a cohort sampled during active COVID-19. Each CDR3 is given with its conserved first and last residue. Each record gives: V gene, clone size, CDR3 protein. Size tells how often a clone was seen (once, few, many) or the class of an expanded clone, and some rows leave it out.

v_call: TRBV30
clone_size: .
cdr3_aa: CACIQGSGANVLTF

v_call: TRBV7-8
clone_size: .
cdr3_aa: CASSSRGLARPRGETQYF

v_call: TRBV5-4
clone_size: .
cdr3_aa: CASSQVGTGYYEQYF

v_call: TRBV19
clone_size: few
cdr3_aa: CASSIWGATEAFF

v_call: TRBV9
clone_size: once
cdr3_aa: CASSVVGSSYEQYF

v_call: TRBV19
clone_size: .
cdr3_aa: CASSIGVGAKGTYEQYF

v_call: TRBV7-2
clone_size: few
cdr3_aa: CASSEGVNTEAFF

v_call: TRBV18
clone_size: .
cdr3_aa: CASSPEGMWGNEQFF

v_call: TRBV6-5
clone_size: .
cdr3_aa: CASSLIQGRNSPLHF

v_call: TRBV5-1
clone_size: .
cdr3_aa: CASSLYFGQGDEQYF

v_call: TRBV14
clone_size: few
cdr3_aa: CASSHGQGYSYEQYF

v_call: TRBV27
clone_size: .
cdr3_aa: CASSPLQGYGYTF

v_call: TRBV2
clone_size: .
cdr3_aa: CASSEGRGGETQYF

v_call: TRBV3-1/TRBV3-2
clone_size: .
cdr3_aa: CASSQDPFGRLLYEQYF

v_call: TRBV28
clone_size: .
cdr3_aa: CASSFQVPYEQYF

v_call: TRBV7-2
clone_size: .
cdr3_aa: CASSLTSAVNEQFF

v_call: TRBV19
clone_size: .
cdr3_aa: CASSILGTSNQPQHF

v_call: TRBV5-1
clone_size: few
cdr3_aa: CASSLGGTSNEQFF

v_call: TRBV18
clone_size: .
cdr3_aa: CASSPPAGSYSPLHF

v_call: TRBV18
clone_size: .
cdr3_aa: CASSPRTGGFNEQYF

v_call: TRBV6-5
clone_size: .
cdr3_aa: CASKETTGEEKLFF

v_call: TRBV24-1
clone_size: .
cdr3_aa: CATSDSGLLHEQYF

v_call: TRBV21-1
clone_size: .
cdr3_aa: CASSTWDRGKGQFF

v_call: TRBV14
clone_size: .
cdr3_aa: CASSQVGAGVGDGELFF

v_call: TRBV18
clone_size: .
cdr3_aa: CASSPPQGDADTQYF

v_call: TRBV27
clone_size: .
cdr3_aa: CASSFKDPGYNEQFF

v_call: TRBV28
clone_size: .
cdr3_aa: CASSGGSYGYEQYF

v_call: TRBV30
clone_size: .
cdr3_aa: CAWSFAARMGEDYGYTF

v_call: TRBV9
clone_size: .
cdr3_aa: CASSVVGIDRSPFNQPQHF

v_call: TRBV9
clone_size: .
cdr3_aa: CASSVGLGNEQFF

v_call: TRBV5-1
clone_size: .
cdr3_aa: CASSSLTGNTEAFF

v_call: TRBV9
clone_size: .
cdr3_aa: CASSLVSGGAEQFF

v_call: TRBV9
clone_size: .
cdr3_aa: CASSVALGTYEQYF

v_call: TRBV7-3
clone_size: medium-sized
cdr3_aa: CASSSTGGGELFF

v_call: TRBV7-2
clone_size: once
cdr3_aa: CASSDLTGAETQYF

v_call: TRBV6-5
clone_size: .
cdr3_aa: CASSFGTGMEKLFF

v_call: TRBV27
clone_size: .
cdr3_aa: CASSFLGGVAYNEQFF

v_call: TRBV20-1
clone_size: .
cdr3_aa: CSASLQAGGNTQYF

v_call: TRBV7-3
clone_size: .
cdr3_aa: CASSFGLAEINEQFF

v_call: TRBV7-6
clone_size: once
cdr3_aa: CASSFMHAANGVEQYF